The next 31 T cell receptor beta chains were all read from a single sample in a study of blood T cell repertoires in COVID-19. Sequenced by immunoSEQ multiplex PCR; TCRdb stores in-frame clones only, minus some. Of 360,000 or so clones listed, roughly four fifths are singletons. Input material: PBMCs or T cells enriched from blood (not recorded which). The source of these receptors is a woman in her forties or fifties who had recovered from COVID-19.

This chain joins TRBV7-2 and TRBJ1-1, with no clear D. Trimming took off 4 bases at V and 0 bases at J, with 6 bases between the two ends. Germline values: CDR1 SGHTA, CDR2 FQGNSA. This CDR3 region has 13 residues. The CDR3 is CASSSNLNTEAFF. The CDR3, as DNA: TGTGCCAGCAGCTCCAACTTGAACACTGAAGCTTTCTTT.

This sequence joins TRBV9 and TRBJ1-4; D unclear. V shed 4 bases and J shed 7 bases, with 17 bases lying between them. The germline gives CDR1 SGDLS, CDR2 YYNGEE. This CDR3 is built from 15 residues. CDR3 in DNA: TGTGCCAGCAGCCCTTCTAGTTGGCCCAGTGAAAAACTGTTTTTT. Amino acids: CASSPSSWPSEKLFF.

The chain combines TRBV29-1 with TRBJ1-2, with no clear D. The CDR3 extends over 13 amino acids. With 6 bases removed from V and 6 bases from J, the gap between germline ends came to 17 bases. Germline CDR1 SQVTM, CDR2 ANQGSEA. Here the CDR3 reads CSVREQKTHGYTF. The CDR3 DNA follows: TGCAGCGTACGGGAGCAAAAAACACATGGCTACACCTTC.

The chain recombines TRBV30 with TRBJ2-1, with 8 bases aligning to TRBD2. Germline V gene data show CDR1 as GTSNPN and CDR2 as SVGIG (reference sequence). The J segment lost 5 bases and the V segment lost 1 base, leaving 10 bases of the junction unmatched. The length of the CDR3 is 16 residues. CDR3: CAWSGAGGRRNNEQFF. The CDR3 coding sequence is TGTGCCTGGAGTGGGGCGGGCGGGAGGAGGAACAATGAGCAGTTCTTC.

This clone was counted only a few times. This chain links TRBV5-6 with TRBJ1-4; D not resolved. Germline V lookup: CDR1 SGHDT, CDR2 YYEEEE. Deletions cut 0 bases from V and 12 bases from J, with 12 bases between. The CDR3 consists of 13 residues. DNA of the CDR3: TGTGCCAGCAGCTTGGCCGCGGTACAACAACTGTTTTTT. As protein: CASSLAAVQQLFF.

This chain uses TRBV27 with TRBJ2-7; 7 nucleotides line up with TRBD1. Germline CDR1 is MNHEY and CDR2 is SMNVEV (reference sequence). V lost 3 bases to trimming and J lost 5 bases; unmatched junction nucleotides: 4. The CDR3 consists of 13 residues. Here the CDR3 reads CASSFDRADEQYF. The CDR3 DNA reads TGTGCCAGCAGTTTCGACAGGGCTGACGAGCAGTACTTC.

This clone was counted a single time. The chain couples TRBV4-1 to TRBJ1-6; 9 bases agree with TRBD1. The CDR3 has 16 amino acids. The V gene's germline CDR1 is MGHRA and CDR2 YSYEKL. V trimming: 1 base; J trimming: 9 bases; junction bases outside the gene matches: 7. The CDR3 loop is CASSQAVRDRASPLHF. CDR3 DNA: TGCGCCAGCAGCCAAGCGGTTAGGGACAGGGCTTCACCCCTCCACTTT.

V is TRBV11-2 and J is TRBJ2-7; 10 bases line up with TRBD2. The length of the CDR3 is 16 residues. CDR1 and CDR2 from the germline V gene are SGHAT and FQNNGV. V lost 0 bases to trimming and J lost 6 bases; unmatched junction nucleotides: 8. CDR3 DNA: TGTGCCAGCAGCTTAGATCTGTCCAGCGGGAGGGCCGAGCAGTACTTC. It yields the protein CASSLDLSSGRAEQYF.

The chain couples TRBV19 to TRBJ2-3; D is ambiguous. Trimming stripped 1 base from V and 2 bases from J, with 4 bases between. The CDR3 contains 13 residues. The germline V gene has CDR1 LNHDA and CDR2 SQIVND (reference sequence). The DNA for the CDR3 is TGTGCCAGTAGTATAGGGGCCACAGATACGCAGTATTTT. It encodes CASSIGATDTQYF.

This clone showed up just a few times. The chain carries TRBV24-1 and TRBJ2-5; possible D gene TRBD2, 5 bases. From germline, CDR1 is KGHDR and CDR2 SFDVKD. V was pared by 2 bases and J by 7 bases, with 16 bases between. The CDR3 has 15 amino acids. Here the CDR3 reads CATSDSLRVEGTQYF. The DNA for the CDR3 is TGTGCCACCAGTGATTCCCTGAGGGTTGAAGGGACCCAGTACTTC.

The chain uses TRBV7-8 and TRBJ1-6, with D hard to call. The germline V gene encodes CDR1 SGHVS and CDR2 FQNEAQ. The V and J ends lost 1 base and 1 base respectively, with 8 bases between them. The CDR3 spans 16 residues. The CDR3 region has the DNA TGTGCCAGCAGCTTAGTACGGGGTTCCTATAATTCACCCCTCCACTTT. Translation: CASSLVRGSYNSPLHF. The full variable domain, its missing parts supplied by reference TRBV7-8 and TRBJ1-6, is GAGVSQSPRYKVAKRGQDVALRCDPISGHVSLFWYQQALGQGPEFLTYFQNEAQLDKSGLPSDRFFAERPEGSVSTLKIQRTQQEDSAVYLCASSLVRGSYNSPLHFGNGTRLTVT.

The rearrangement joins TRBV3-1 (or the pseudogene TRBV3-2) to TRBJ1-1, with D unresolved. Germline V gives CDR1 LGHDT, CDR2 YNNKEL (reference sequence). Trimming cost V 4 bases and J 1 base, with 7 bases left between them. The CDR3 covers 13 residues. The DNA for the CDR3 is TGTGCCAGCAGCCGGACTCAGAACACTGAAGCTTTCTTT. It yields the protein CASSRTQNTEAFF.

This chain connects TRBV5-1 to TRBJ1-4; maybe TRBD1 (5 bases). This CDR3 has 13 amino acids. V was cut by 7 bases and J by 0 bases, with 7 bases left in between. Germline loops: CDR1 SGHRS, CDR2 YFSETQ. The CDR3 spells CASGQSTNEKLFF. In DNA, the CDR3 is TGCGCCAGCGGACAATCAACTAATGAAAAACTGTTTTTT.

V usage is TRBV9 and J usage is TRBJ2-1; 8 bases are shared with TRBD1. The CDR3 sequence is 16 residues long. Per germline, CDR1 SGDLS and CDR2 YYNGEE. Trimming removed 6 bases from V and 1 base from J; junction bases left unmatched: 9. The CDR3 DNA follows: TGTGCCAGCACCCCCTTCCAGGGGGCGTCCTACAATGAGCAGTTCTTC. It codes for CASTPFQGASYNEQFF.

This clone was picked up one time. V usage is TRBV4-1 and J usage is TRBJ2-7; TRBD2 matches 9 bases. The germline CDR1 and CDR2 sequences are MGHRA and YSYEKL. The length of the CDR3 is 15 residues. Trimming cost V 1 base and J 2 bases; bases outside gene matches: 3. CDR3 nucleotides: TGCGCCAGCAGCCAAGGGGCTAGCGGGACCTACGAGCAGTACTTC. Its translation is CASSQGASGTYEQYF.

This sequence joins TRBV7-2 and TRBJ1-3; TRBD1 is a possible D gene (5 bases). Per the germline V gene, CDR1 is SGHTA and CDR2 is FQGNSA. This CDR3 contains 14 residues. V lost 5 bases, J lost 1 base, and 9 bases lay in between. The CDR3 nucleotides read TGTGCCAGCAGCCACCGGACATCTGGAAACACCATATATTTT. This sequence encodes CASSHRTSGNTIYF.

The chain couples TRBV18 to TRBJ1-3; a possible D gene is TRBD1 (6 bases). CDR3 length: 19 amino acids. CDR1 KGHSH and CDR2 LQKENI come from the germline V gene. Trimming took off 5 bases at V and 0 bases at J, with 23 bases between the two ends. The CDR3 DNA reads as TGTGCCAGCTCATCCAATCCAGGGGTGTCCCCTTTCTCTGGAAACACCATATATTTT. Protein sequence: CASSSNPGVSPFSGNTIYF.

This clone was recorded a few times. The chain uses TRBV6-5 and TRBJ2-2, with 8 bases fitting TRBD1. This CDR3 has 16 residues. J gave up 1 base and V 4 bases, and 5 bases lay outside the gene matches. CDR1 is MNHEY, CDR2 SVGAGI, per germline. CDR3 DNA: TGTGCCAGCAGTTCCTGGACAGGGCAGAACACCGGGGAGCTGTTTTTT. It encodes CASSSWTGQNTGELFF.

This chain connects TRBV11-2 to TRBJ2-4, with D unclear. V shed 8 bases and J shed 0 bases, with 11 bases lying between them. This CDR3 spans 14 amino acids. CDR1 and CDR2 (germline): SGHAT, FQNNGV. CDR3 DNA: TGTGCCAGCGGCACTGGCGGAGCCAAAAACATTCAGTACTTC. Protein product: CASGTGGAKNIQYF.

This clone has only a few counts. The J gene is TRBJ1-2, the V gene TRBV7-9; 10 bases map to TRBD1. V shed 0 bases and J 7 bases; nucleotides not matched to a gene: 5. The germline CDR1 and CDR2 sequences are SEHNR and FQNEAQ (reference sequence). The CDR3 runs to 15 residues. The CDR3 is CASSLAETGGTGYTF. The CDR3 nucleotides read TGTGCCAGCAGCTTAGCTGAGACAGGGGGCACTGGCTACACCTTC.

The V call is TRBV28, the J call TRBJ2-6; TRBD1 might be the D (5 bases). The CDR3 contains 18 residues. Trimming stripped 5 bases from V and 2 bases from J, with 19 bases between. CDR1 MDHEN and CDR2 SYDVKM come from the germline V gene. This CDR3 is CASSTNPGKMAGANVLTF. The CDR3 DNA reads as TGTGCCAGCAGTACCAACCCAGGGAAAATGGCTGGGGCCAACGTCCTGACTTTC.

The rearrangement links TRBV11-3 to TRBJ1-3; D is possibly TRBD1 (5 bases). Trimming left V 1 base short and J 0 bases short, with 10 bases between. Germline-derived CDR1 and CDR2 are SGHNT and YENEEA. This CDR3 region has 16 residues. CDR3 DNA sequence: TGTGCCAGCAGCTTAGTGGGGCGCGCCTCTGGAAACACCATATATTTT. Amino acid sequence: CASSLVGRASGNTIYF.

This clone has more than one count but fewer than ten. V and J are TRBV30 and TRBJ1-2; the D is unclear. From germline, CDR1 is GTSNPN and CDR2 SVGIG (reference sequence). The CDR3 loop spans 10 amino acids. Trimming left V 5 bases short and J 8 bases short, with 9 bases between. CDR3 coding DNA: TGTGCCTGGGGCCTCTTCGGCTACACCTTC. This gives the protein CAWGLFGYTF.

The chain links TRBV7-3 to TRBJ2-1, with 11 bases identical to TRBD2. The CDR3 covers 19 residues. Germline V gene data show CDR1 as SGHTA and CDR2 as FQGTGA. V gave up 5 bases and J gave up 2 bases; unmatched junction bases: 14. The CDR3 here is CASSRVGLAGGRTYNEQFF. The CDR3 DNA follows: TGTGCCAGCAGCCGCGTCGGACTAGCGGGCGGCCGAACCTACAATGAGCAGTTCTTC.

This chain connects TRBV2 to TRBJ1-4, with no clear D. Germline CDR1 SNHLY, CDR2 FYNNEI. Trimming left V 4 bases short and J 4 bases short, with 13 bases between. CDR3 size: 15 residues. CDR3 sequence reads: CASSVGGRVNEKLFF. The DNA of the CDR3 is TGTGCCAGCAGTGTAGGAGGGCGTGTTAATGAAAAACTGTTTTTT.

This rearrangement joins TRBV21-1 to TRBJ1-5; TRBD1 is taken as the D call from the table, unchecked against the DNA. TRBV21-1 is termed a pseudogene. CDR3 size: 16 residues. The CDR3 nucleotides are TGTGCCAGCAGCAAAGGTCAGGGGGCTAGCAATCAGCCCCAGCATTTT. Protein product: CASSKGQGASNQPQHF.

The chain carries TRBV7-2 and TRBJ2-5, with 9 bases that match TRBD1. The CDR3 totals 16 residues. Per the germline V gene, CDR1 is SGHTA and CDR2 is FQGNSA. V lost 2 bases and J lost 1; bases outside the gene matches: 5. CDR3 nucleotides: TGTGCCAGCAGCTTACTGGGACAGGGAAGCCAAGAGACCCAGTACTTC. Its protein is CASSLLGQGSQETQYF. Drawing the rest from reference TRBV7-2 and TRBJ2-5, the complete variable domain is GAGVSQSPSNKVTEKGKDVELRCDPISGHTALYWYRQSLGQGLEFLIYFQGNSAPDKSGLPSDRFSAERTGGSVSTLTIQRTQQEDSAVYLCASSLLGQGSQETQYFGPGTRLLVL.

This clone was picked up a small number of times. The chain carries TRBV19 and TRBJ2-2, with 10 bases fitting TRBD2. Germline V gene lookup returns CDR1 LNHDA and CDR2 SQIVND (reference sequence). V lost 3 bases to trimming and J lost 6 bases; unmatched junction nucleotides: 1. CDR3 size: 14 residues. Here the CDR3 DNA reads TGTGCCAGTAGTATCGGGACTAGCGCCGGGGAGCTGTTTTTT. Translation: CASSIGTSAGELFF.

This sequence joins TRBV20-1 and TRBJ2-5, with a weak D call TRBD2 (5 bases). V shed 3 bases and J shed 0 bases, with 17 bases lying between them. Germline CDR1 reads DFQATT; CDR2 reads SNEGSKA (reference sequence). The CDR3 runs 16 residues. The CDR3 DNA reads TGCAGTGCTAGTCGTTCCGTGTCGGGGTACCAAGAGACCCAGTACTTC. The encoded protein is CSASRSVSGYQETQYF.

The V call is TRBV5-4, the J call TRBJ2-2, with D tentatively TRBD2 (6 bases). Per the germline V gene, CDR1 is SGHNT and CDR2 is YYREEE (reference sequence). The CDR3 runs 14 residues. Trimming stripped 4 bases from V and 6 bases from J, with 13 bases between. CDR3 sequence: CASSPAGGSGELFF. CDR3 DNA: TGTGCCAGCAGCCCAGCAGGAGGGTCCGGGGAGCTGTTTTTT.

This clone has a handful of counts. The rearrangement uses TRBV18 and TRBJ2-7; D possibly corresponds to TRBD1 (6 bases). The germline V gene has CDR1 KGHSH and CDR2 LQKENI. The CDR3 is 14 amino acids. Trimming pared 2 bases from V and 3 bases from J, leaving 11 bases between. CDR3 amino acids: CASSPKDSDYEQYF. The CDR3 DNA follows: TGTGCCAGCTCACCAAAGGACAGTGACTACGAGCAGTACTTC.